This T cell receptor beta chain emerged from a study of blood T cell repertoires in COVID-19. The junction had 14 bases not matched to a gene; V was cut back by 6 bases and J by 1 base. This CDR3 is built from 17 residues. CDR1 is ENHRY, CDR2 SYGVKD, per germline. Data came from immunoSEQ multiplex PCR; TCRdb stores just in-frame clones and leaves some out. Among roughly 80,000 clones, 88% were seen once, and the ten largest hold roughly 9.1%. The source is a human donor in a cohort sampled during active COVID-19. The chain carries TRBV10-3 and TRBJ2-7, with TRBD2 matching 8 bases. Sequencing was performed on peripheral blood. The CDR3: CAISQLLTSGESYEQYF. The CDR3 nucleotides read TGTGCCATCAGCCAATTGCTAACTAGCGGCGAATCCTACGAGCAGTACTTC.